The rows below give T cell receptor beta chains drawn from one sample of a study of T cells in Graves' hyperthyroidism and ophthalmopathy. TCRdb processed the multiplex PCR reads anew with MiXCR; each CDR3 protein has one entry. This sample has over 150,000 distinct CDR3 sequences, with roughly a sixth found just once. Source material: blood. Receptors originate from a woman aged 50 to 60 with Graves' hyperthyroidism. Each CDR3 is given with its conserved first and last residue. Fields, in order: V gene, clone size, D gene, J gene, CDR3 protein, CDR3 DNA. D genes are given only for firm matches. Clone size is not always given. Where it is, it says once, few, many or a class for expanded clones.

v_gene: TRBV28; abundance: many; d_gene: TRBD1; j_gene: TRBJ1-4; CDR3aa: CASSLGTGLIGMANEKLFF; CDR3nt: TGTGCCAGCAGTTTGGGGACAGGGCTTATTGGAATGGCTAATGAAAAACTGTTTTTT
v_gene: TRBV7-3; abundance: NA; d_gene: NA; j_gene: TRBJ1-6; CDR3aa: CASSLLGEASSPLHF; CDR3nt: TGTGCCAGCAGCTTACTCGGGGAGGCGAGTTCACCCCTCCACTTT
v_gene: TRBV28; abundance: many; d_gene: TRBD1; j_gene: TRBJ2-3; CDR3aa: CASRQGPPTDTQYF; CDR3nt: TGTGCCAGCAGACAGGGGCCCCCCACAGATACGCAGTATTTT
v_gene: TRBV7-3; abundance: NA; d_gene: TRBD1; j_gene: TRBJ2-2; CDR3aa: CASSPQQGMNTGELFF; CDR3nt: TGTGCCAGCAGCCCTCAACAGGGGATGAACACCGGGGAGCTGTTTTTT
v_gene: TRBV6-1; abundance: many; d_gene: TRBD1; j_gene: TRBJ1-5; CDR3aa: CASSPQGNGNQPQHF; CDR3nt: TGTGCCAGCAGTCCACAGGGGAACGGCAATCAGCCCCAGCATTTT
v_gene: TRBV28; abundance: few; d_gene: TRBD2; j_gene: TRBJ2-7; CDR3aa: CASSLLTGGHYNEQYF; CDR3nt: TGTGCCAGCAGTTTATTGACGGGAGGTCACTACAATGAGCAGTACTTC
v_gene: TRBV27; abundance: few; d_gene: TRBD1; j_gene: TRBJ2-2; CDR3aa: CASGWDRLPNTGELFF; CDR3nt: TGTGCCAGCGGATGGGACAGGTTGCCGAACACCGGGGAGCTGTTTTTT
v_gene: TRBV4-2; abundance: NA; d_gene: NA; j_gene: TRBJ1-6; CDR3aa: CASSQDNGQGNNSPLHF; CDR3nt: TGTGCCAGCAGCCAAGATAACGGGCAGGGTAATAATTCACCCCTCCACTTT
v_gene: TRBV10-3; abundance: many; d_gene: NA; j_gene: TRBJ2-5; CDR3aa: CAISLGQLQETQYF; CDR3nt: TGTGCCATTTCCCTTGGACAGCTCCAAGAGACCCAGTACTTC
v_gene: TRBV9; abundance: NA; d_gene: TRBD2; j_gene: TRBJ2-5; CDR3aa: CASSVDPSGSIQETQYF; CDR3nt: TGTGCCAGCAGCGTAGACCCCAGCGGGAGTATACAAGAGACCCAGTACTTC
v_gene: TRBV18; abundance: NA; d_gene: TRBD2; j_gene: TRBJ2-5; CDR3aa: CASSRRTSGSQTQYF; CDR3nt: TGTGCCAGCTCACGAAGGACTAGCGGGAGCCAGACCCAGTACTTC
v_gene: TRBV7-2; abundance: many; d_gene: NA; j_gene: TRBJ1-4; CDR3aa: CASSLDVQTEKLFF; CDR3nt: TGTGCCAGCAGCTTAGATGTCCAGACTGAAAAACTGTTTTTT
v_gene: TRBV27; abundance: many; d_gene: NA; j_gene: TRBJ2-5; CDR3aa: CASSVQGTQYF; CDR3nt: TGTGCCAGCAGTGTACAGGGAACCCAGTACTTC
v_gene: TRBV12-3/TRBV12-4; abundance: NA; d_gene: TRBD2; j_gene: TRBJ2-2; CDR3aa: CASSLAGGRCGKLFF; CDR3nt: TGTGCCAGCAGTTTAGCGGGAGGGCGCTGCGGGAAGCTGTTTTTT
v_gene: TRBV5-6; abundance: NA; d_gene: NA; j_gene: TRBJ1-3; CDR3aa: CASSFPGQASGNTIYF; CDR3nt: TGTGCCAGCAGCTTCCCCGGACAAGCCTCTGGAAACACCATATATTTT
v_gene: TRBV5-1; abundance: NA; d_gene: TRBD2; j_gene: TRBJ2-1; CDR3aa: CASGRDGLSGLSSYNEQFF; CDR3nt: TGCGCCAGCGGACGGGACGGACTTAGCGGGCTCAGCTCCTACAATGAGCAGTTCTTC
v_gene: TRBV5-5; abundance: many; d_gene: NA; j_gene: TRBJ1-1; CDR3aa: CASSLGKTEAFF; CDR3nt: TGTGCCAGCAGTTTAGGGAAGACTGAAGCTTTCTTT
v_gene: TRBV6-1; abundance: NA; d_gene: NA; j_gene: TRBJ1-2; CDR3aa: CASSTTGRDGYTF; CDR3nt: TGTGCCAGCAGTACAACCGGCAGAGATGGCTACACCTTC
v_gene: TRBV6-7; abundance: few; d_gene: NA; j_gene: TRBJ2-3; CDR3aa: CASSYLRINTDTQYF; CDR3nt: TGTGCCAGCAGTTACCTCAGGATTAACACAGATACGCAGTATTTT